One and the same sample provided the 24 T cell receptor beta chains below, sequenced in a study of cytomegalovirus exposure and HLA in healthy donors. The PCR ran on 60 Vbeta and 13 Jbeta primers. Assay: immunoSEQ multiplex PCR; the TCRdb copy retains only in-frame clones and omits some. This sample yields 130,000 or so clones, of which about 82% are seen a single time; roughly 5.5% belongs to the top ten. The sequenced sample consisted of PBMCs. The receptors stem from a man aged 30 to 39 in good health and CMV-seronegative.

The chain combines TRBV2 with TRBJ1-5; 11 bases are shared with TRBD1. The CDR3 is 18 residues long. V shed 4 bases, J shed 1 base, and the junction held 9 bases outside the gene matches. CDR1 and CDR2 (germline): SNHLY, FYNNEI. CDR3 coding DNA: TGTGCCAGCAGTGGCTGGACAGGGGGCCTTGGGAGCAATCAGCCCCAGCATTTT. It is translated as CASSGWTGGLGSNQPQHF.

V is TRBV29-1 and J is TRBJ1-2, with a weak D call TRBD1 (5 bases). The germline gives CDR1 SQVTM, CDR2 ANQGSEA. CDR3 size: 18 residues. The V and J ends lost 4 bases and 5 bases respectively, with 29 bases between them. The CDR3 DNA is TGCAGCGTTGCGGGGGGGGTAGAGGGGAGCAAGAAGGGGTATGGCTACACCTTC. Its translation is CSVAGGVEGSKKGYGYTF.

This clone was counted a few times. This rearrangement joins TRBV28 to TRBJ1-1; perhaps TRBD1 as D (5 bases). The CDR3 sequence is 12 residues long. From germline, CDR1 is MDHEN and CDR2 SYDVKM. The V gene lost 8 bases and the J gene lost 1 base, with 8 bases spanning the gap. CDR3 protein: CASRGQNTEAFF. CDR3 in DNA: TGTGCCAGCCGTGGACAGAACACTGAAGCTTTCTTT.

V usage is TRBV5-4 and J usage is TRBJ1-3, with D maybe TRBD1 (5 bases). Germline V gives CDR1 SGHNT, CDR2 YYREEE (reference sequence). The CDR3 runs 15 residues. V was cut by 0 bases and J by 2 bases, with 9 bases left in between. The CDR3 DNA reads as TGTGCCAGCAGCTTGGGGTCAGGGACTGGAAACACCATATATTTT. Translation gives CASSLGSGTGNTIYF. Full variable domain (outside the CDR3, taken from reference TRBV5-4 and TRBJ1-3): ETGVTQSPTHLIKTRGQQVTLRCSSQSGHNTVSWYQQALGQGPQFIFQYYREEENGRGNFPPRFSGLQFPNYSSELNVNALELDDSALYLCASSLGSGTGNTIYFGEGSWLTVV.

J is TRBJ2-7 and V is TRBV5-4; 9 bases align to TRBD1. V lost 4 bases and J lost 5; bases outside the gene matches: 7. CDR1 SGHNT and CDR2 YYREEE come from the germline V gene (reference sequence). This CDR3 spans 14 amino acids. CDR3 loop: CASSRRDRVNEQYF. As DNA, the CDR3 is TGTGCCAGCAGCCGCCGGGACAGGGTAAACGAGCAGTACTTC.

V gene TRBV4-2 combines with J gene TRBJ2-1, with 10 bases fitting TRBD2. The V gene's germline CDR1 is LGHNA and CDR2 YNFKEQ. Trimming cost V 1 base and J 9 bases; bases outside gene matches: 18. This CDR3 has 19 amino acids. Written as DNA, the CDR3 is TGTGCCAGCAGCCAAGCTGCGTGGACCCTAGCGGGGGAAGGGGGTGAGCAGTTCTTC. It encodes CASSQAAWTLAGEGGEQFF.

The V and J genes are TRBV10-3 and TRBJ1-2, with D tentatively TRBD1 (6 bases). The CDR3 loop spans 14 amino acids. Germline V gives CDR1 ENHRY, CDR2 SYGVKD. Trimming removed 0 bases at V and 3 bases at J, with 8 bases between. CDR3 protein: CAISESGHDYGYTF. CDR3 bases: TGTGCCATCAGTGAGTCGGGACACGACTATGGCTACACCTTC.

J is TRBJ2-1 and V is TRBV28; D might be TRBD2 (5 bases). From germline, CDR1 is MDHEN and CDR2 SYDVKM. CDR3 length equals 18 residues. V lost 11 bases and J lost 0, with 26 bases in between. This CDR3 is CALVRPEDQNYSYNEQFF. CDR3 in DNA: TGTGCCCTAGTTAGGCCGGAGGACCAAAACTACTCCTACAATGAGCAGTTCTTC.

CDR3 nucleotide sequence: TGTGCCAGCATGCGGGAAGCAGGTGAAGCTTTCTTT. As protein: CASMREAGEAFF. V and J are TRBV6-5 and TRBJ1-1; D unresolved. V lost 7 bases and J 7 bases, leaving 13 bases between the germline ends. The germline V gene has CDR1 MNHEY and CDR2 SVGAGI. This CDR3 has 12 amino acids.

The chain is built from TRBV5-4 and TRBJ1-2; 7 bases fit TRBD1. Trimming removed 4 bases from V and 6 bases from J; junction bases left unmatched: 9. CDR1 SGHNT and CDR2 YYREEE come from the germline V gene (reference sequence). There are 14 residues in the CDR3. This CDR3 is CASSTGQVADGYTF. CDR3 bases: TGTGCCAGCAGCACAGGACAGGTCGCAGATGGCTACACCTTC.

The CDR3 DNA is TGCAGCGTGTCCGGGACAGGGAGGTCCTACAATGAGCAGTTCTTC. Residues: CSVSGTGRSYNEQFF. This sequence joins TRBV29-1 and TRBJ2-1, with TRBD1 matching over 9 bases. Trimming at V came to 6 bases and at J to 1 base, leaving 7 bases not matched to a gene. Per germline, CDR1 SQVTM and CDR2 ANQGSEA. The CDR3 is 15 amino acids.

This sequence joins TRBV5-5 and TRBJ2-5; weak D call: TRBD1 (6 bases). V was cut by 4 bases and J by 5 bases, with 18 bases left in between. The germline V gene encodes CDR1 SGHKS and CDR2 YYEKEE (reference sequence). This CDR3 is built from 15 residues. CDR3 sequence reads: CASSLGVGAGETQYF. The CDR3 DNA reads TGTGCCAGCAGCCTTGGTGTGGGGGCAGGCGAGACCCAGTACTTC.

The sample holds a few counts of this clone. The DNA of the CDR3 is TGTGCCAGCAGCCTACCGGGACAGGGGTCGGGGACCCAGTACTTC. The encoded protein is CASSLPGQGSGTQYF. This chain joins TRBV28 and TRBJ2-5; TRBD1 matches 10 bases. This CDR3 contains 15 residues. Germline V CDR1 and CDR2: MDHEN, SYDVKM. Losses at the gene ends were 6 bases for V and 7 bases for J; bases not matched to a gene: 11.

The V gene is TRBV19, the J gene TRBJ2-3; D is undetermined. Trimming stripped 3 bases from V and 4 bases from J, with 14 bases between. The CDR3 is 15 amino acids. Germline CDR1 LNHDA, CDR2 SQIVND (reference sequence). The DNA of the CDR3 is TGTGCCAGTAGTATGCGGCAGATCAGCGCAGATACGCAGTATTTT. This sequence encodes CASSMRQISADTQYF.

This clone was observed a single time. The chain has TRBV5-6 and TRBJ2-7, with TRBD1 matching 7 bases. Germline V CDR1 and CDR2: SGHDT, YYEEEE. The ends lost 0 bases at V and 3 bases at J; junction bases unmatched: 12. The CDR3 length is 17 residues. The CDR3 DNA reads as TGTGCCAGCAGCTTGGTCGGTTTGGGACAGCCGAACTACGAGCAGTACTTC. It specifies CASSLVGLGQPNYEQYF.

The chain has TRBV7-2 and TRBJ1-3; D unresolved. The germline V gene has CDR1 SGHTA and CDR2 FQGNSA. CDR3 length equals 16 residues. V lost 1 base, J lost 5 bases, and 15 bases lay in between. The CDR3 sequence is CASSLVQAGLRNTIYF. As DNA, the CDR3 is TGTGCCAGCAGCTTAGTCCAGGCAGGATTGAGAAACACCATATATTTT.

V gene TRBV5-1 combines with J gene TRBJ2-7; tentative D call: TRBD2 (7 bases). V was clipped by 0 bases and J by 2 bases, with 12 bases between them. The CDR3 is 15 amino acids. Germline CDR1 reads SGHRS; CDR2 reads YFSETQ. CDR3 residues: CASSLEAGAAYEQYF. DNA for the CDR3: TGCGCCAGCAGCTTGGAGGCGGGGGCCGCCTACGAGCAGTACTTC. Full variable domain (outside the CDR3, taken from reference TRBV5-1 and TRBJ2-7): KAGVTQTPRYLIKTRGQQVTLSCSPISGHRSVSWYQQTPGQGLQFLFEYFSETQRNKGNFPGRFSGRQFSNSRSEMNVSTLELGDSALYLCASSLEAGAAYEQYFGPGTRLTVT.

This chain connects TRBV27 to TRBJ2-5; D is ambiguous. The end of the DNA fits TRBJ2-7 better, so the J call may be wrong. Looked up from germline, CDR1 is MNHEY and CDR2 is SMNVEV (reference sequence). The CDR3 is made up of 14 amino acids. The CDR3 loop is CASTAGSGSYEQYF. CDR3 DNA: TGTGCCAGCACGGCCGGGTCCGGTTCCTACGAGCAGTACTTC.

This clone appeared a few times. The CDR3 protein is CASGTPYNEQFF. The CDR3 DNA sequence: TGTGCCAGCGGGACACCCTACAATGAGCAGTTCTTC. This chain connects TRBV19 to TRBJ2-1, with D perhaps TRBD1 (6 bases). The V gene's germline CDR1 is LNHDA and CDR2 SQIVND (reference sequence). This CDR3 has 12 amino acids. V lost 9 bases, J lost 2 bases, and 8 bases lay in between.

J is TRBJ2-7 and V is TRBV5-5, with D maybe TRBD2 (6 bases). Trimming removed 2 bases at V and 0 bases at J, with 9 bases between. This CDR3 is built from 14 residues. Germline CDR1 SGHKS, CDR2 YYEKEE (reference sequence). This CDR3 is CASSLGTYSYEQYF. CDR3 DNA: TGTGCCAGCAGCTTAGGGACTTACTCCTACGAGCAGTACTTC.

This chain links TRBV5-4 with TRBJ1-1; 7 bases line up with TRBD1. The CDR3 consists of 16 residues. V was clipped by 0 bases and J by 0 bases; unmatched bases: 5. CDR1 is SGHNT, CDR2 YYREEE, per germline (reference sequence). In nucleotides, the CDR3 is TGTGCCAGCAGCTTGGACAGGGGCCTCTTGAACACTGAAGCTTTCTTT. Its translation: CASSLDRGLLNTEAFF.

The table lists this clone with a few counts. V is TRBV5-6 and J is TRBJ2-7; 13 bases line up with TRBD2. Per the germline V gene, CDR1 is SGHDT and CDR2 is YYEEEE. V gave up 4 bases and J gave up 2 bases; unmatched junction bases: 6. The CDR3 contains 16 residues. CDR3 sequence: CASSGPGLAGTYEQYF. As DNA, the CDR3 is TGTGCCAGCAGCGGGCCGGGACTAGCGGGGACCTACGAGCAGTACTTC.

This clone was seen once. This chain links TRBV4-2 with TRBJ2-1, with TRBD2 identical over 8 bases. The germline gives CDR1 LGHNA, CDR2 YNFKEQ. CDR3 size: 18 residues. V trimming: 3 bases; J trimming: 10 bases; junction bases outside the gene matches: 20. CDR3 region: CASSQLRGLVAVRGEQFF. The CDR3 DNA reads as TGTGCCAGCAGCCAGCTTCGGGGACTAGTGGCCGTCCGGGGAGAGCAGTTCTTC.

The V and J genes are TRBV7-9 and TRBJ2-7; 9 positions match TRBD2. This CDR3 is built from 17 residues. V lost 5 bases to trimming and J lost 0 bases; unmatched junction nucleotides: 11. CDR1 is SEHNR and CDR2 is FQNEAQ in the germline V gene (reference sequence). The CDR3 spells CASSAWVVSGSSYEQYF. CDR3 DNA: TGTGCCAGCAGCGCATGGGTGGTTAGCGGGAGCTCCTACGAGCAGTACTTC.